What follows describes a single TCR beta chain. Its antigen remains unidentified. The sample is drawn from a study of cytomegalovirus exposure and HLA in healthy donors. The study, taken as a whole, reports: Using a false discovery rate of 0.05, a later analysis showed that approximately 17,000 TCR beta sequences were associated with HLA alleles. Available immune exposure information covered CMV serostatus only.

The CDR3 spans 12 residues. Germline CDR1 is SNHLY and CDR2 is FYNNEI. The V segment lost 9 bases and the J segment 3 bases; nucleotides outside the gene matches: 4. PCR primers comprised 60 Vbeta and 13 Jbeta primers. The method was immunoSEQ multiplex PCR; TCRdb's version includes in-frame clones alone and lacks a portion of them. The sample carries around 71,000 clones, less than 75% recorded once. The chain joins TRBV2 to TRBJ1-1, with TRBD1 matching 7 bases. This receptor was identified in a man between 25 and 39 years old in good health and CMV-seropositive. Sequencing input: PBMCs. CDR3 DNA sequence: TGTGCCAGGGGGACAGATTACACTGAAGCTTTCTTT. Its protein is CARGTDYTEAFF.